This T cell receptor beta chain was documented in a study of CD8+ T cells in alopecia areata. Overall study: Administration of oral tofacitinib to treated patients was at 5 to 10 mg twice daily. Affected scalp percentage determined the severity score of treated patients.

Described treatment: oral pan-JAK inhibitor, 5-10 mg twice daily. RNA extraction and reverse transcription yielded cDNA as sequencing template. Produced via immunoSEQ multiplex PCR; TCRdb's table is partial and in-frame only. The table includes about 210,000 clones, over 60% detected once. A remark on this clone: Its antigen remains unidentified.

Study-level results: Many expanded lesional clones persisted during tofacitinib (in both scalp and blood). Greater clonality was observed in lesional scalp samples, especially alopecia totalis/universalis, versus normal scalp.

The material sequenced was CD4+ T cells sorted from blood, taken at week 4, from a patient treated with tofacitinib. This clonotype was obtained from a human donor with alopecia areata.

The CDR3 loop reads CSVDTGLMNTEAFF. As DNA, the CDR3 is TGCAGCGTTGATACAGGGCTCATGAACACTGAAGCTTTCTTT. The chain carries TRBV29-1 and TRBJ1-1; D might be TRBD1 (6 bases). This CDR3 comprises 14 residues. Between the trimmed V and J ends, which lost 3 bases and 0 bases, there was a span of 11 bases. Germline loops: CDR1 SQVTM, CDR2 ANQGSEA.